Below are 15 T cell receptor beta chains sequenced from a single sample in a study of blood T cell repertoires in COVID-19. TCRdb's table, derived via immunoSEQ multiplex PCR, lists solely in-frame clones and lacks some. The sample carries about 160,000 clones, over 75% recorded once. Source material: peripheral blood. These receptors all come from a human donor in a cohort sampled during active COVID-19.

The rearrangement uses TRBV6-5 and TRBJ1-2; no clear D gene. CDR1 is MNHEY, CDR2 SVGAGI, per germline. The CDR3 runs to 11 residues. CDR3 residues: CATRHRDGYTF. Written as DNA, the CDR3 is TGTGCTACTCGACACCGAGATGGCTACACCTTC.

The chain recombines TRBV6-6 with TRBJ2-2, with a tentative D call TRBD1 (5 bases). Germline V gene lookup returns CDR1 MNHNY and CDR2 SVGAGI (reference sequence). The CDR3 runs to 14 residues. Between the trimmed V and J ends, which lost 8 bases and 1 base, there was a span of 11 bases. Here the CDR3 reads CASPVQGNTGELFF. The CDR3 DNA is TGTGCCAGCCCAGTCCAGGGGAACACCGGGGAGCTGTTTTTT.

This clone was counted a few times. V usage is TRBV18 and J usage is TRBJ2-2; no clear D. Looked up from germline, CDR1 is KGHSH and CDR2 is LQKENI. This CDR3 has 12 amino acids. V lost 2 bases and J 7 bases, leaving 5 bases between the germline ends. In DNA, the CDR3 is TGTGCCAGCTCACCAGAGATCGGGGAGCTGTTTTTT. This encodes CASSPEIGELFF.

The chain is built from TRBV11-2 and TRBJ1-6; no clear D. The CDR3 is 16 residues long. The ends were cut back, 2 bases at V and 4 bases at J, with 12 bases in the middle. Germline CDR1 SGHAT, CDR2 FQNNGV. As DNA, the CDR3 is TGTGCCAGCAGCTTATCAGGTTACAGTTATAATTCACCCCTCCACTTT. Its protein is CASSLSGYSYNSPLHF.

This chain joins TRBV28 and TRBJ2-7; 7 nucleotides match TRBD1. Germline CDR1 is MDHEN and CDR2 is SYDVKM. There are 14 residues in the CDR3. Germline trimming cut 2 bases from V and 3 bases from J; bases unmatched to any gene: 4. Here the CDR3 reads CASSLAGGNYEQYF. The CDR3, as DNA: TGTGCCAGCAGTTTAGCAGGGGGTAACTACGAGCAGTACTTC. The whole variable domain, filled in from reference TRBV28 and TRBJ2-7, reads DVKVTQSSRYLVKRTGEKVFLECVQDMDHENMFWYRQDPGLGLRLIYFSYDVKMKEKGDIPEGYSVSREKKERFSLILESASTNQTSMYLCASSLAGGNYEQYFGPGTRLTVT.

The chain links TRBV19 to TRBJ1-1; 8 positions agree with TRBD1. In germline, CDR1 is LNHDA, CDR2 SQIVND (reference sequence). Unmatched junction bases numbered 9, after V lost 8 bases and J lost 1 base. The CDR3 has 15 residues. The DNA of the CDR3 is TGTGCCAGTGTCCAACCCGGGACAGGGAACACTGAAGCTTTCTTT. Translated, it gives CASVQPGTGNTEAFF.

The chain couples TRBV19 to TRBJ1-5; 7 positions agree with TRBD1. V trimming: 6 bases; J trimming: 3 bases; junction bases outside the gene matches: 5. The CDR3 sequence is 14 residues long. Germline values: CDR1 LNHDA, CDR2 SQIVND (reference sequence). The chain's CDR3 is CASRPTGSNQPQHF. In DNA, the CDR3 is TGTGCCAGTAGACCGACAGGGTCCAATCAGCCCCAGCATTTT. Supplemented by reference TRBV19 and TRBJ1-5, the full variable domain reads DGGITQSPKYLFRKEGQNVTLSCEQNLNHDAMYWYRQDPGQGLRLIYYSQIVNDFQKGDIAEGYSVSREKKESFPLTVTSAQKNPTAFYLCASRPTGSNQPQHFGDGTRLSIL.

This clone was recorded once. The chain couples TRBV6-5 to TRBJ2-7; D might be TRBD2 (5 bases). Germline V gene sequence: CDR1 MNHEY, CDR2 SVGAGI. V gave up 8 bases and J gave up 7 bases, with 18 bases separating them. The CDR3 length is 13 residues. In DNA, the CDR3 is TGTGCCAGCCGAAGGCAGCAGCCGGGGGAGCAGTACTTC. Encoded protein: CASRRQQPGEQYF.

This chain links TRBV23-1 with TRBJ2-5, with TRBD2 matching over 11 bases. TRBV23-1 counts as an open reading frame of uncertain function. The CDR3 sequence is 16 residues long. With 0 bases clipped from V and 6 bases from J, the junction kept 6 bases outside the gene matches. The CDR3 DNA sequence: TGCGCCAGCAGTCAATCGACTAGCGGGATTTGGAAGACCCAGTACTTC. This sequence encodes CASSQSTSGIWKTQYF.

The chain is built from TRBV5-6 and TRBJ1-3, with no clear D. Trimming pared 0 bases from V and 0 bases from J, leaving 7 bases between. This CDR3 is 15 amino acids long. Germline CDR1 is SGHDT and CDR2 is YYEEEE. The CDR3: CASSLEGVSGNTIYF. As DNA, the CDR3 is TGTGCCAGCAGCTTGGAGGGAGTCTCTGGAAACACCATATATTTT.

The CDR3 spells CASSLAAGSTEAFF. As DNA, the CDR3 is TGTGCCAGCAGCTTAGCCGCGGGGAGCACTGAAGCTTTCTTT. V gene TRBV11-1 combines with J gene TRBJ1-1; D remains ambiguous. CDR1 and CDR2 from the germline V gene are SGHAT and FQDESV (reference sequence). The CDR3 sequence is 14 residues long. V was trimmed by 0 bases and J by 4 bases, leaving 9 bases between them.

The rearrangement links TRBV27 to TRBJ1-2, with a tentative D call TRBD1 (5 bases). CDR1 and CDR2 (germline): MNHEY, SMNVEV (reference sequence). V lost 2 bases to trimming and J lost 4 bases, with 11 bases between them. The CDR3 has 14 residues. The CDR3 here is CASSLNTGFYGYTF. The DNA for the CDR3 is TGTGCCAGCAGTTTAAACACAGGATTCTATGGCTACACCTTC.

The chain joins TRBV29-1 to TRBJ2-7, with TRBD2 matching 9 bases. This CDR3 has 12 amino acids. Trimming removed 7 bases from V and 3 bases from J; junction bases left unmatched: 4. CDR1 and CDR2 from the germline V gene are SQVTM and ANQGSEA. CDR3 residues: CSGGGGVYEQYF. The CDR3 region has the DNA TGCAGCGGAGGCGGGGGGGTCTACGAGCAGTACTTC.

This clone has only a few counts. The genes are TRBV9 and TRBJ2-1; the D gene is possibly TRBD1 (5 bases). The CDR3 is 15 residues long. CDR1 is SGDLS and CDR2 is YYNGEE in the germline V gene. V dropped 0 bases and J dropped 8 bases, with 15 bases sitting between them. In DNA form, the CDR3 reads TGTGCCAGCAGCGTAGCTCCCCAGGGTAGAGATGAGCAGTTCTTC. Translated, it gives CASSVAPQGRDEQFF.

CDR3 DNA sequence: TGTGCCGTGGCTCGGGTCCAAGGCTCTGGGGCCAACGTCCTGACTTTC. The encoded protein is CAVARVQGSGANVLTF. This rearrangement joins TRBV19 to TRBJ2-6; no definite D call. The CDR3 is made up of 16 amino acids. The germline V gene has CDR1 LNHDA and CDR2 SQIVND (reference sequence). V shed 11 bases and J shed 0 bases, with 17 bases lying between them.